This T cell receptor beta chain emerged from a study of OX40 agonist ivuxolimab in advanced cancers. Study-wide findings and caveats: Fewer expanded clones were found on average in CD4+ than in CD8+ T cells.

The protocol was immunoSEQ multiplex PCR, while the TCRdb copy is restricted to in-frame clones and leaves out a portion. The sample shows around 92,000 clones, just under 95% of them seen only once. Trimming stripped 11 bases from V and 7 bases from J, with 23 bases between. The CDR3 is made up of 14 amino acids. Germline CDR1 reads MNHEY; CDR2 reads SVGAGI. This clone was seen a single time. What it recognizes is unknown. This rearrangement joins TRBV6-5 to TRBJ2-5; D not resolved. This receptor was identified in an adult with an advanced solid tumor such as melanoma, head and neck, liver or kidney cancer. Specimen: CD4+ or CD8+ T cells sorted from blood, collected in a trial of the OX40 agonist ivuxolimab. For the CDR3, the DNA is TGTGCCGCGGAGTCGGCGAATGCCAAGAGGACCCAGTACTTC. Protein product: CAAESANAKRTQYF.